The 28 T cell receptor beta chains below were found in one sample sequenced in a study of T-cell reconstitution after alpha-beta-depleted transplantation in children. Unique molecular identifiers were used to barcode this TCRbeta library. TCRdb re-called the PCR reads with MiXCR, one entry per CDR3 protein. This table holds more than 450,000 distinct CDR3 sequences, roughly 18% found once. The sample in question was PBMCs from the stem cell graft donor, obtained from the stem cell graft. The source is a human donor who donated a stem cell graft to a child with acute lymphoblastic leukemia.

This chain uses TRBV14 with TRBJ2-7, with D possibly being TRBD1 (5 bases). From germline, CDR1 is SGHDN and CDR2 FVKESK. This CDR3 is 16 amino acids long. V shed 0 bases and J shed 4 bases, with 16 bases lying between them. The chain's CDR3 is CASSQDGALQLYEQYF. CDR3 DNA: TGTGCCAGCAGCCAAGATGGGGCCTTACAGCTATACGAGCAGTACTTC.

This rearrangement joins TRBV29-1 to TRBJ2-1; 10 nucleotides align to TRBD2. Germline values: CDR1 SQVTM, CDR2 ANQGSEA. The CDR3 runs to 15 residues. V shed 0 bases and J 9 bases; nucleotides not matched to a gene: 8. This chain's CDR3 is CSVEESLAGKGEQFF. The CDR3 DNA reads TGCAGCGTTGAAGAATCACTAGCGGGAAAGGGTGAGCAGTTCTTC.

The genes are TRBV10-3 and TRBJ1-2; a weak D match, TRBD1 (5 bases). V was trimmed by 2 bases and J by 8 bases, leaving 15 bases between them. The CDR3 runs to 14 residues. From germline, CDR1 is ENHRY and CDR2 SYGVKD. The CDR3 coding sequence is TGTGCCATCAGTGAGGGACATCAGTCTGGAGGCTACACCTTC. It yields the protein CAISEGHQSGGYTF.

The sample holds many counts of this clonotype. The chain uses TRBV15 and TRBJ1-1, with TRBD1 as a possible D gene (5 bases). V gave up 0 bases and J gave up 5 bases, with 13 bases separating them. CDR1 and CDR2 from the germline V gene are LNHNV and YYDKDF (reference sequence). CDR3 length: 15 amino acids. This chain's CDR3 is CATSRDWGVRTEAFF. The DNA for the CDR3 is TGTGCCACCAGCAGAGATTGGGGGGTACGAACTGAAGCTTTCTTT.

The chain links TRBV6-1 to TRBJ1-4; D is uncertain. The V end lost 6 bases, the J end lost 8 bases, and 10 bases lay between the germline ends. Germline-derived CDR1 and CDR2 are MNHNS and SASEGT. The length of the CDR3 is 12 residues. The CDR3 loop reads CASRPTREKLFF. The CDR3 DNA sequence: TGTGCCAGCAGGCCCACTCGGGAAAAACTGTTTTTT.

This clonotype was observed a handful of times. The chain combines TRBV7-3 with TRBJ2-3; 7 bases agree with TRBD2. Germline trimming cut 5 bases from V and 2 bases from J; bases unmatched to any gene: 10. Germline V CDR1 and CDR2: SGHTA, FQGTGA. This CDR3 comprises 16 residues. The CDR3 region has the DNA TGTGCCAGCAGCCCTTTGGGCGGGAGTTCCACAGATACGCAGTATTTT. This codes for CASSPLGGSSTDTQYF.

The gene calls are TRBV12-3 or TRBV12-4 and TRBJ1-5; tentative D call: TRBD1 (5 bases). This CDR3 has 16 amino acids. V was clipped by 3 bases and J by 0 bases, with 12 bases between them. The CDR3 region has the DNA TGTGCCAGCAGTTTCGTCCCAGGGTATAGCAATCAGCCCCAGCATTTT. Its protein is CASSFVPGYSNQPQHF.

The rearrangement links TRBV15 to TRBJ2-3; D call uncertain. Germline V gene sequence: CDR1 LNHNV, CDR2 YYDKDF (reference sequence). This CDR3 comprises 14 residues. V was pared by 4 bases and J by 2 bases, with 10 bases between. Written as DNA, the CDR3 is TGTGCCACCAGCAAAGGTCAGCACACAGATACGCAGTATTTT. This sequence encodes CATSKGQHTDTQYF.

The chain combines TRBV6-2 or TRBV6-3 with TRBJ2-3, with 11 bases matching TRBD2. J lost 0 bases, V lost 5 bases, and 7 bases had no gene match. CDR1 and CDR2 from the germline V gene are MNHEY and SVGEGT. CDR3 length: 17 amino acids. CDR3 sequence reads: CASSPSGLAESTDTQYF. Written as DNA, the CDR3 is TGTGCCAGCAGTCCATCGGGACTAGCGGAGAGCACAGATACGCAGTATTTT.

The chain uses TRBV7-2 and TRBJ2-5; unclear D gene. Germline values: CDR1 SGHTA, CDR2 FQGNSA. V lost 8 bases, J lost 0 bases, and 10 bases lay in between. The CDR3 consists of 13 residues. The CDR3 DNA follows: TGTGCCAGCTCACTCCCATACCAAGAGACCCAGTACTTC. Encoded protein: CASSLPYQETQYF.

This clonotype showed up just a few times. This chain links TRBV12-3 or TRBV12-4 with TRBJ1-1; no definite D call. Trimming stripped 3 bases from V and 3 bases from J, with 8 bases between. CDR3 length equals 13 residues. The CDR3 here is CASSFGPDTEAFF. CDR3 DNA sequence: TGTGCCAGCAGTTTCGGGCCTGACACTGAAGCTTTCTTT.

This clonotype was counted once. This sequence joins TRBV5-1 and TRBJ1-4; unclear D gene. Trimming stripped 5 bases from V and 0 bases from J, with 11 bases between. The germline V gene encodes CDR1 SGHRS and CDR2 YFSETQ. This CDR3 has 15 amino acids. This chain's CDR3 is CASRRASATNEKLFF. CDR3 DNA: TGCGCCAGCAGACGGGCCTCTGCAACTAATGAAAAACTGTTTTTT.

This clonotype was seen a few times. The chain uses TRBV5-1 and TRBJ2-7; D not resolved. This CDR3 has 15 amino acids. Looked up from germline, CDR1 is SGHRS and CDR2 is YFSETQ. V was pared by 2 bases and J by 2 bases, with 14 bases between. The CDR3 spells CASSLSGSQTYEQYF. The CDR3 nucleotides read TGCGCCAGCAGCTTAAGTGGGTCTCAAACCTACGAGCAGTACTTC.

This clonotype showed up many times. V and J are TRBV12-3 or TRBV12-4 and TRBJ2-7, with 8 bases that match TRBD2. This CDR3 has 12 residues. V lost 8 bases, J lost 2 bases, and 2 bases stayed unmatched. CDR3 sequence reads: CASREGTYEQYF. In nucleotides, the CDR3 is TGTGCCAGCCGGGAGGGTACCTACGAGCAGTACTTC.

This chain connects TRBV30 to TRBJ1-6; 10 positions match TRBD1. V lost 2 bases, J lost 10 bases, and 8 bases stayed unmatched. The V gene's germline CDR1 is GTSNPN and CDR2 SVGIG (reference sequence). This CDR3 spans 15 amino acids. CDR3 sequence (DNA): TGTGCCTGGAGTCCGCCGGGACAGGGGATGTCACCCCTCCACTTT. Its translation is CAWSPPGQGMSPLHF.

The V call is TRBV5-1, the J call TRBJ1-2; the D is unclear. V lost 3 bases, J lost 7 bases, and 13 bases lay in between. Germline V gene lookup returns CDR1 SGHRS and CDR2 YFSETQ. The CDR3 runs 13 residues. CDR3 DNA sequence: TGCGCCAGCAGCTCAGAGGGAGCGGCTGGCTACACCTTC. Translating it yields CASSSEGAAGYTF.

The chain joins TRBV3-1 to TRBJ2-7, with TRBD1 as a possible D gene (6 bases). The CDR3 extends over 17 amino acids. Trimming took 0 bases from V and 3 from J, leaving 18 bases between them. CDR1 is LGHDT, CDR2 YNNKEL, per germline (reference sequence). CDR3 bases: TGTGCCAGCAGCCAAGATGGGACCGGGACACGTGACTACGAGCAGTACTTC. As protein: CASSQDGTGTRDYEQYF.

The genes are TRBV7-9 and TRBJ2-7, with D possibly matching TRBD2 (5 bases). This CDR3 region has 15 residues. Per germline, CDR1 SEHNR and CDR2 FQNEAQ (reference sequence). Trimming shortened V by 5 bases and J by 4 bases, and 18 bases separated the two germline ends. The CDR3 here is CASSPPGVSGYEQYF. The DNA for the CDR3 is TGTGCCAGCAGCCCGCCCGGGGTAAGCGGATACGAGCAGTACTTC.

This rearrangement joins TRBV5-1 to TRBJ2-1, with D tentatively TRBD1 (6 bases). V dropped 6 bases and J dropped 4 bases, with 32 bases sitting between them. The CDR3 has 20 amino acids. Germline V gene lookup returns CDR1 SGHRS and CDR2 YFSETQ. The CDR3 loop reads CASTRAGRGATGRSYNEQFF. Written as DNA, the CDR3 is TGCGCCAGCACCCGGGCGGGCAGGGGAGCGACTGGGCGGTCGTACAATGAGCAGTTCTTC.

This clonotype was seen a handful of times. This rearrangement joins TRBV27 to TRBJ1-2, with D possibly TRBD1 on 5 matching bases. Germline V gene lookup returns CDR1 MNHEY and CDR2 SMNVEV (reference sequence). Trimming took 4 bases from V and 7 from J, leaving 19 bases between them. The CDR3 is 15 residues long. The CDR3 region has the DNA TGTGCCAGCAGTTATTCTGCAAGTCGGGGCCTTGGCTACACCTTC. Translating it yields CASSYSASRGLGYTF.

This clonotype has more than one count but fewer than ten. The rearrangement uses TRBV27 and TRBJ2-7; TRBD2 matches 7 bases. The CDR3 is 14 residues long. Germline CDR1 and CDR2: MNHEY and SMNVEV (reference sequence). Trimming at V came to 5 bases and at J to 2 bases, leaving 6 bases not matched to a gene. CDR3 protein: CASSPQAGTYEQYF. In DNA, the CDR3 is TGTGCCAGCAGTCCCCAAGCGGGAACCTACGAGCAGTACTTC.

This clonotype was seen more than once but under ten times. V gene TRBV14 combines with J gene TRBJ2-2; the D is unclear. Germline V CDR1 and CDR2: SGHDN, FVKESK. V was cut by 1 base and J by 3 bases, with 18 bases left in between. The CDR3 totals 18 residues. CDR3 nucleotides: TGTGCCAGCAGCCAAGGTTCAGCTACAAATTTACACACCGGGGAGCTGTTTTTT. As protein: CASSQGSATNLHTGELFF.

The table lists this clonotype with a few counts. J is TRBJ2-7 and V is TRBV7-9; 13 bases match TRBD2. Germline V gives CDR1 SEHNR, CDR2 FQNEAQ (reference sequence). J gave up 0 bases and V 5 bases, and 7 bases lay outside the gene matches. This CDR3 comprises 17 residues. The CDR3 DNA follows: TGTGCCAGCAGCCCAACTGGGACTAGCGGGGTCTCCTACGAGCAGTACTTC. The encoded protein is CASSPTGTSGVSYEQYF.

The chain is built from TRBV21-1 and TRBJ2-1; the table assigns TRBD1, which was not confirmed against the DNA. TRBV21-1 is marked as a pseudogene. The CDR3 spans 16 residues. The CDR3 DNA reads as TGTGCCAGCAGCATCAGCCAGACGACAGGGGGCAATGACCAGTTCTTC. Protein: CASSISQTTGGNDQFF.

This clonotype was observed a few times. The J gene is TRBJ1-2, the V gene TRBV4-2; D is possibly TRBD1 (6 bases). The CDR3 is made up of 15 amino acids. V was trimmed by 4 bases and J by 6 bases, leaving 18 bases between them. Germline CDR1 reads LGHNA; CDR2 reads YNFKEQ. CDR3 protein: CASSPRGGLDDGYTF. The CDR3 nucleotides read TGTGCCAGCAGCCCTAGGGGGGGGCTGGATGATGGCTACACCTTC.

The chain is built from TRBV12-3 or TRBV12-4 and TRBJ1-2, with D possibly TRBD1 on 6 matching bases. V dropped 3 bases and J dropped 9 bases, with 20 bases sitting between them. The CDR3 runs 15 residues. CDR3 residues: CASSFVTGQVYRYTF. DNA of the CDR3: TGTGCCAGCAGTTTTGTAACAGGGCAAGTATATCGCTACACCTTC.

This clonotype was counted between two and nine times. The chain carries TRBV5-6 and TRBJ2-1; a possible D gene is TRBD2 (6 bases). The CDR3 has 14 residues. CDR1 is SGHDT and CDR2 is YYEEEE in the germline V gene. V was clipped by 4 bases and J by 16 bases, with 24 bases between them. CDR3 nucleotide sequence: TGTGCCAGCAGCATTGTCCCGCCGGGCGCGGGGCTTTTCTTC. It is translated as CASSIVPPGAGLFF.

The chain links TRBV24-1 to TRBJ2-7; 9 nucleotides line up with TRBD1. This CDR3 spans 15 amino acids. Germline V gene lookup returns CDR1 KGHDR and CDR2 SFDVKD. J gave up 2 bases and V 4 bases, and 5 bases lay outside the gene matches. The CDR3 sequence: CATSDPGTGTYEQYF. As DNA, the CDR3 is TGTGCCACCAGTGACCCCGGGACAGGGACCTACGAGCAGTACTTC.